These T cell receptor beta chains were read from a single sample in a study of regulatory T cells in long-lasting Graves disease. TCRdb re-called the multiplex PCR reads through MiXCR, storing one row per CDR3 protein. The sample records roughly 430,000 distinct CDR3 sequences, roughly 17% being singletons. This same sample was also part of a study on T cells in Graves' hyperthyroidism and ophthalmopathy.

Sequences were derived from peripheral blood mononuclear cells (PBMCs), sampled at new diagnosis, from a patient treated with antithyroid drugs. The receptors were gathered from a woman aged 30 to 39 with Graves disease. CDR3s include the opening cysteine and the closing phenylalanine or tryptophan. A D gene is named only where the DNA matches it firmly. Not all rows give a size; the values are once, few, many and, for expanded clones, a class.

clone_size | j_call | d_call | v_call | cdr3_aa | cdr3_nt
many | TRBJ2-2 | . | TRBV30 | CAWSTHRWAVANTGELFF | TGTGCCTGGAGTACCCATAGGTGGGCGGTAGCGAACACCGGGGAGCTGTTTTTT
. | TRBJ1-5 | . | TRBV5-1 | CASSLVPGVGQPQHF | TGCGCCAGCAGCTTGGTTCCGGGGGTGGGTCAGCCCCAGCATTTT
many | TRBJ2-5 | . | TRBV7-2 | CASSAVGETQYF | TGTGCCAGCAGCGCAGTTGGAGAGACCCAGTACTTC
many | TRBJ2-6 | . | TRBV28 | CASSLQVPGANVLTF | TGTGCCAGCAGTCTACAAGTACCTGGGGCCAACGTCCTGACTTTC
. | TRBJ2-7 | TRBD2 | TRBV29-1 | CSVSGRPTVGYEQYF | TGCAGCGTGAGCGGGAGGCCCACCGTGGGCTACGAGCAGTACTTC
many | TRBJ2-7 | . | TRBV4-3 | CASSHFIGDANYEQYF | TGCGCCAGCAGCCACTTTATAGGGGATGCGAACTACGAGCAGTACTTC
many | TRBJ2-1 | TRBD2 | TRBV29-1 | CSVEDPIGVGTNNEQFF | TGCAGCGTTGAAGATCCTATTGGGGTTGGGACTAACAATGAGCAGTTCTTC
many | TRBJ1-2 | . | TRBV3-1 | CASSQDSGVPRSSGYTF | TGTGCCAGCAGCCAAGATTCAGGGGTACCACGCTCGAGTGGCTACACCTTC
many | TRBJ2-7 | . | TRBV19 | CASSTVTATTYEQYF | TGTGCCAGTAGTACTGTGACAGCCACCACCTACGAGCAGTACTTC
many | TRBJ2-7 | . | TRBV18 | CASSPTTGHGSEQYF | TGTGCCAGCTCCCCCACGACCGGACACGGTAGCGAGCAGTACTTC
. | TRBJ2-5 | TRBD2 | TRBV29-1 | CSVEDPAGEGEETQYF | TGCAGCGTTGAAGATCCCGCGGGGGAGGGTGAAGAGACCCAGTACTTC
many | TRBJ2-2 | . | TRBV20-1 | CSALIETTGELFF | TGCAGTGCCCTTATTGAGACCACCGGGGAGCTGTTTTTT
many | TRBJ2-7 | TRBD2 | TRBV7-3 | CASSRDSGSSYEQYF | TGTGCCAGCAGCCGTGATAGCGGGAGCTCCTACGAGCAGTACTTC
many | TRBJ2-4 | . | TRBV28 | CASSLPHILGAKNIQYF | TGTGCCAGCAGTTTGCCCCACATCCTGGGAGCCAAAAACATTCAGTACTTC
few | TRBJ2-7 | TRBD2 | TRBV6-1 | CATLGGFGEQYF | TGTGCCACCTTGGGGGGGTTTGGCGAGCAGTACTTC